These T cell receptor beta chains were read from a single sample in a study of T cell repertoires in cytomegalovirus infection. MiXCR, applied by TCRdb to the reads, yields one record per CDR3 protein. The table has some 400,000 distinct CDR3 sequences, roughly 31% seen once. The sequencing sample was made of PBMCs. These receptors were collected from a human donor in good health (CMV status not recorded). Some clones in this sample may be carry-over from other donors' samples. Both conserved end residues are part of each CDR3. The D gene is left open where the match is weak. Clone size is shown for a subset of rows, as once, few, many or a class of expanded clone.

. | TRBJ2-1 | TRBV28 | . | TGTGCCAGCAGCCCGGAGGGGAGGGGGTTTTATGAGCAGTTCTTC | CASSPEGRGFYEQFF
. | TRBJ1-1 | TRBV6-2/TRBV6-3 | many | TGTGCCACCCTGCGGCCCAGCAAGAACACTGAAGCTTTCTTT | CATLRPSKNTEAFF
. | TRBJ2-2 | TRBV7-8 | many | TGTGCCAGCAGCTTAGGGTCGCCAGGGCCCACCGGGGAGCTGTTTTTT | CASSLGSPGPTGELFF
. | TRBJ2-2 | TRBV11-2 | . | TGTGCCAGCAGCTTAGGGGGGGGCGCCGGGGAGCTGTTTTTT | CASSLGGGAGELFF
. | TRBJ2-2 | TRBV4-1 | . | TGCGCCAGCAGCCGAGAGGCAGCTAGCCCCGCCGACACCGGGGAGCTGTTTTTT | CASSREAASPADTGELFF
. | TRBJ1-1 | TRBV5-5 | . | TGTGCCAATTCACTAAGTGGGGGCAACACTGAAGCTTTCTTT | CANSLSGGNTEAFF
. | TRBJ1-3 | TRBV28 | few | TGTGCCAGCCAGTTTGGTTTGGGGAACACCATATATTTT | CASQFGLGNTIYF
. | TRBJ2-1 | TRBV19 | . | TGTGCCAGTAGTATCTTTACGTACAGTGAGCAGTTCTTC | CASSIFTYSEQFF
. | TRBJ2-1 | TRBV11-2 | . | TGTGCCAGCAGCTATGCCCGGGGTCTGTACAATGAGCAGTTCTTC | CASSYARGLYNEQFF
. | TRBJ2-7 | TRBV7-2 | many | TGTGCCAGCAGCTTATTGCCGGGGGACGAGCAGTACTTC | CASSLLPGDEQYF
. | TRBJ2-7 | TRBV4-1 | many | TGCGCCAGCAGCCAAGATGAAGCCGGGTGGGGAACCTACGAGCAGTACTTC | CASSQDEAGWGTYEQYF
TRBD2 | TRBJ2-3 | TRBV5-1 | . | TGCGCCAGCAGCTTGGTGTTGGGGGGGGCAGATACGCAGTATTTT | CASSLVLGGADTQYF
. | TRBJ1-1 | TRBV19 | . | TGTGCCAGTACCCGGGGTCTGGTGGCAGCGACCACTGAAGCTTTATTT | CASTRGLVAATTEALF
TRBD1 | TRBJ1-5 | TRBV20-1 | . | TGCAGTGCTAGAGAAATGACAGGGAGGGATCAGCCCCAGCATTTT | CSAREMTGRDQPQHF
. | TRBJ2-1 | TRBV7-8 | many | TGTGCCAGCAGCTTAGCGATTCGCGTGTTTGAGCAGTTCTTC | CASSLAIRVFEQFF
TRBD1 | TRBJ2-3 | TRBV20-1 | . | TGCAGTCATTACAGGGGGCGCACAGATACGCCGTATTTT | CSHYRGRTDTPYF
. | TRBJ1-6 | TRBV19 | many | TGTGCCACGGGGGTAGGATATAATTCACCCCTCCACTTT | CATGVGYNSPLHF
. | TRBJ1-5 | TRBV7-8 | few | TGTGCCAGCAGCGAAACGCAGGGGAGACAGCCCCAGCATTTT | CASSETQGRQPQHF
TRBD2 | TRBJ2-2 | TRBV6-1 | . | TGTGCCAGCAGCCCATACAATAGCGGGGGCACCGGGGAGCTGTTTTTT | CASSPYNSGGTGELFF
. | TRBJ1-1 | TRBV6-1 | . | TGTGCCAGCAGTGTGGGACCAGTGAACACTGAAGCTTTCTTT | CASSVGPVNTEAFF
. | TRBJ2-3 | TRBV19 | . | TGTGCCAGTACCCCGACGGACATACCCACAGATACGCAGTATTTT | CASTPTDIPTDTQYF
TRBD2 | TRBJ2-3 | TRBV6-1 | . | TGTGCCAGCAGTTCGTCGACTAGCGGGGGGGATACGCAGTATTTT | CASSSSTSGGDTQYF
. | TRBJ1-1 | TRBV6-2/TRBV6-3 | few | TGTGCCAGCAGTAGGCATCGGAACACTGAAGCTTTCTTT | CASSRHRNTEAFF
. | TRBJ1-6 | TRBV5-5 | . | TGTGCCAGCAGCTTGGGAGGCTCCTATAATTCACCCCTCCAATTT | CASSLGGSYNSPLQF
TRBD1 | TRBJ2-5 | TRBV28 | few | TGTGCCAGCAGGCCCGGGACAGTTGCCGAGACCCAGTACTTC | CASRPGTVAETQYF
. | TRBJ1-5 | TRBV12-3/TRBV12-4 | . | TGTGCCAGCAGTTTATCGCTGTCTATCAATCAGCCCCAGCATTTT | CASSLSLSINQPQHF
TRBD2 | TRBJ2-1 | TRBV2 | . | TGTGCCAGCAGTGAAGGGGTTAGCGGGGGGGTCTACAATGAGCAGTTCTTC | CASSEGVSGGVYNEQFF
TRBD1 | TRBJ2-7 | TRBV6-1 | . | TGTGCCAGCCGGGACAGGAGCTCCTACGAGCAGTACTTC | CASRDRSSYEQYF
. | TRBJ1-3 | TRBV7-2 | . | TGTGCCAGCAGCTCCTGGAGGGGCTCTGAAACCACCATATATTTT | CASSSWRGSETTIYF
. | TRBJ1-5 | TRBV12-3/TRBV12-4 | . | TGTGCCAGCAGTCTGGCAGTTTTGAAAGGTCAGCCCCAGCATTTT | CASSLAVLKGQPQHF
. | TRBJ2-3 | TRBV7-3 | few | TGTGCCAGCAGCTTACGCGGTCGGGGTAGCACAGATACGCAGTATTTT | CASSLRGRGSTDTQYF
. | TRBJ2-1 | TRBV23-1 | . | TGCGCCAGCAGTCAATCAGGGGGTGGGTCCTACAATGAGCAGTTCTTC | CASSQSGGGSYNEQFF
TRBD1 | TRBJ2-7 | TRBV6-5 | . | TGTGCCAGCAGGTTACAGGGGGCTGGGGAGCAGTACTTC | CASRLQGAGEQYF
TRBD1 | TRBJ1-3 | TRBV9 | . | TGTGCCAGCAGCGCCTACGAGGGACAGCCCTCTGGAAACACCATATATTTT | CASSAYEGQPSGNTIYF
. | TRBJ2-2 | TRBV12-3/TRBV12-4 | few | TGTGCCAGCAGCCCAGGGGGGTTCGGGGAGCTGTTTTTT | CASSPGGFGELFF
. | TRBJ2-3 | TRBV5-6 | few | TGTGCCAGCAGCTTGGTGGCTAGCTTACGGGATACGCAGTATTTT | CASSLVASLRDTQYF
TRBD1 | TRBJ1-5 | TRBV28 | few | TGTGCCAGCAGCCCAGCGAGGGGGCATCAGCCCCAGCATTTT | CASSPARGHQPQHF
TRBD1 | TRBJ1-2 | TRBV28 | . | TGTGCCAGCAGCAACGGGGAGGGGGCTGGCTATGGCTACACCTTC | CASSNGEGAGYGYTF
. | TRBJ1-5 | TRBV19 | few | TGTGCCAGTAGTACACAGGGCAATCAGCCCCAGCATTTT | CASSTQGNQPQHF
TRBD1 | TRBJ1-2 | TRBV20-1 | . | TGCAGTGCGGCCGGGACAGAGAACTATGGCTACACCTTC | CSAAGTENYGYTF
TRBD2 | TRBJ2-7 | TRBV6-4 | few | TGTGCCAGCAGCCGACTAGCGGGGACGCCCTACGAGCAGTACTTC | CASSRLAGTPYEQYF
. | TRBJ2-7 | TRBV7-2 | many | TGTGCCAGCAGCTTAGGAAAGGGACACAACTACGAGCAGTACTTC | CASSLGKGHNYEQYF
TRBD2 | TRBJ2-3 | TRBV7-2 | many | TGTGCCAGCAGCCCGCCCGGACTAGCCCCCCCAGATACGCAGTATTTT | CASSPPGLAPPDTQYF
. | TRBJ2-7 | TRBV28 | few | TGTGCCAGCAGTTTACAGGGCTCCGACTACGAGCAGTACTTC | CASSLQGSDYEQYF
. | TRBJ1-2 | TRBV7-9 | many | TGTGCCAGCAGCTTAAGTGGCTACACCTTC | CASSLSGYTF
. | TRBJ2-1 | TRBV7-9 | . | TGTGCCAGCAGTACCTACGATGAGCAGTTCTTC | CASSTYDEQFF
. | TRBJ1-1 | TRBV20-1 | . | TGCAGTGCTAACCCTGGGGGGACTGAAGCTTTCTTT | CSANPGGTEAFF
. | TRBJ1-5 | TRBV20-1 | once | TGCAGTGCTAGAGATAGGGGGAATAGCAATCAGCCCCAGCATTTT | CSARDRGNSNQPQHF
TRBD2 | TRBJ2-3 | TRBV20-1 | . | TGCAGTGCTAGACGCCCTAGCGGGGGGCCGCGCACAGATACGCAGTATTTT | CSARRPSGGPRTDTQYF
TRBD2 | TRBJ2-1 | TRBV28 | few | TGTGCCAGCAGTTTATGGGAGAGCGGGGGGGCTCCGCTCCACAATGAGCAGTTCTTC | CASSLWESGGAPLHNEQFF
. | TRBJ1-2 | TRBV6-2/TRBV6-3 | . | TGTGCCAGCAGTTACCAGGGAATAGGCAATGTCGATGGCTACACCTTC | CASSYQGIGNVDGYTF
. | TRBJ1-2 | TRBV19 | . | TGTGCCAGTATCGGGGGGCCCAACTATGGCTACACCTTC | CASIGGPNYGYTF
. | TRBJ2-3 | TRBV5-5 | few | TGTGCCAGCAGCTCGCCGACCTCGACAGATACGCAGTATTTT | CASSSPTSTDTQYF